These T cell receptor beta chains were read from a single sample in a study of blood T cell repertoires in COVID-19. The assay was immunoSEQ multiplex PCR, and TCRdb's table has in-frame clones only and misses some. The data hold about 42,000 clones, with approximately 84% observed a single time. The sequencing input was peripheral blood. All receptors derive from a woman in her seventies in a cohort sampled during active COVID-19. Each CDR3 is given without its conserved first and last residue.

J gene,V gene,CDR3 protein
TRBJ1-6,TRBV7-2,ASSSRGTTNSPLH
TRBJ2-7,TRBV28,ATTRQAGGYEQY
TRBJ2-2,TRBV27,ASSLLRGANTGELF
TRBJ2-5,TRBV2,ASSGLLQETQY
TRBJ2-3,TRBV7-8,ASSLFGAGGDTQY
TRBJ2-1,TRBV19,ASSIDSSGRVYEQF
TRBJ2-7,TRBV5-1,ASSLAGGSITYEQY
TRBJ2-7,TRBV11-2,ASSAYRAALYEQY
TRBJ1-2,TRBV6-5,ASSYSPRSGNYGYT
TRBJ1-3,TRBV3-1/TRBV3-2,ASSQARRNTIY
TRBJ2-1,TRBV19,ASSNGLADTHEQF
TRBJ2-2,TRBV5-1,ASSLFGGQEISGELF
TRBJ2-3,TRBV24-1,ATRREVTDTQY
TRBJ1-6,TRBV3-1/TRBV3-2,ASSPGTIGYGSPLH
TRBJ2-1,TRBV7-6,ASSLYPAVPDEQF
TRBJ2-2,TRBV3-1/TRBV3-2,ASSPGGTGELF
TRBJ2-2,TRBV6-5,ASSRWGANTGELF
TRBJ2-3,TRBV28,ASIKGLSDTQY
TRBJ2-7,TRBV5-4,ASSGQGANEQY